These 8 T cell receptor beta chains originate from one sample sequenced in a study of shared clonotypes between healthy human individuals. CD8 cells classed as naive were CD45RO-negative and positively selected for CCR7, excluding terminally differentiated effector memory CD45RA+ cells. The protocol was immunoSEQ multiplex PCR, while the TCRdb copy is restricted to in-frame clones and leaves out a portion. The sample has about 2 million clones, about 95% seen once. The sample was naive CD8+ T cells sorted from blood. The receptor set was obtained from a man aged 18 to 30 in good health.

V and J are TRBV6-6 and TRBJ1-4; D unclear. Trimming pared 6 bases from V and 1 base from J, leaving 9 bases between. CDR1 is MNHNY, CDR2 SVGAGI, per germline (reference sequence). The length of the CDR3 is 14 residues. CDR3 region: CASSRRETNEKLFF. The CDR3 coding sequence is TGTGCCAGCAGCCGAAGGGAAACTAATGAAAAACTGTTTTTT.

A word on this clone: This same CDR3 is encoded by further DNA sequences in the sample. This chain uses TRBV4-1 with TRBJ2-2; possible D gene TRBD2, 5 bases. V was trimmed by 0 bases and J by 4 bases, leaving 9 bases between them. Germline V gene lookup returns CDR1 MGHRA and CDR2 YSYEKL. The CDR3 extends over 15 amino acids. The CDR3 DNA is TGCGCCAGCAGCCAAGAACAAGGGAGCACCGGGGAGCTGTTTTTT. It encodes CASSQEQGSTGELFF.

The chain has TRBV7-9 and TRBJ2-7; the D call may be TRBD1 or TRBD2 (5 bases each). The ends were cut back, 4 bases at V and 0 bases at J, with 13 bases in the middle. The CDR3 extends over 15 amino acids. CDR1 and CDR2 from the germline V gene are SEHNR and FQNEAQ (reference sequence). This chain's CDR3 is CASSSSGRPSYEQYF. CDR3 sequence (DNA): TGTGCCAGCAGCTCGTCGGGGCGACCCTCCTACGAGCAGTACTTC.

This clone has only one observation. The rearrangement joins TRBV19 to TRBJ2-7; TRBD2 is a possible D gene (6 bases). Germline lookup yields CDR1 LNHDA and CDR2 SQIVND (reference sequence). The ends were cut back, 3 bases at V and 6 bases at J, with 27 bases in the middle. CDR3 length: 18 residues. The CDR3 region has the DNA TGTGCCAGTAGTATTTGGGTTAGACAATCGGGGGATGGACCCGAGCAGTACTTC. This translates into CASSIWVRQSGDGPEQYF.

V gene TRBV5-1 combines with J gene TRBJ2-7; D uncertain. The CDR3 length is 15 residues. The V end lost 7 bases, the J end lost 5 bases, and 22 bases lay between the germline ends. Per germline, CDR1 SGHRS and CDR2 YFSETQ. This CDR3 reads CASQVGSDLSNEQYF. The CDR3 coding sequence is TGCGCCAGCCAGGTTGGGTCTGACTTATCTAACGAGCAGTACTTC. Full variable domain (rest looked up from reference TRBV5-1 and TRBJ2-7): KAGVTQTPRYLIKTRGQQVTLSCSPISGHRSVSWYQQTPGQGLQFLFEYFSETQRNKGNFPGRFSGRQFSNSRSEMNVSTLELGDSALYLCASQVGSDLSNEQYFGPGTRLTVT.

Only one count was recorded for this clone. V usage is TRBV4-1 and J usage is TRBJ2-7; perhaps TRBD1 as D (6 bases). Germline CDR1 and CDR2: MGHRA and YSYEKL. V was shortened by 0 bases and J by 1 base, with 16 bases between the two germline ends. The CDR3 runs to 17 residues. In DNA form, the CDR3 reads TGCGCCAGCAGCCAAGACGCTAGGGAAAGGGGGTCCTACGAGCAGTACTTC. Its protein product is CASSQDARERGSYEQYF.

The rearrangement joins TRBV30 to TRBJ1-2; 10 nucleotides line up with TRBD1. The CDR3 has 15 amino acids. CDR1 and CDR2 (germline): GTSNPN, SVGIG (reference sequence). Trimming took 3 bases from V and 3 from J; bases not matched to a gene: 7. As DNA, the CDR3 is TGTGCCTGGAGGATCGGACAGGGGGTGGACTATGGCTACACCTTC. It specifies CAWRIGQGVDYGYTF.

V usage is TRBV19 and J usage is TRBJ1-4; D gene uncertain. The V end lost 6 bases, the J end lost 4 bases, and 18 bases lay between the germline ends. There are 16 residues in the CDR3. Looked up from germline, CDR1 is LNHDA and CDR2 is SQIVND (reference sequence). The DNA for the CDR3 is TGTGCCAGTAGACCGGACGCAACCGGCCTTAATGAAAAACTGTTTTTT. Its protein product is CASRPDATGLNEKLFF.